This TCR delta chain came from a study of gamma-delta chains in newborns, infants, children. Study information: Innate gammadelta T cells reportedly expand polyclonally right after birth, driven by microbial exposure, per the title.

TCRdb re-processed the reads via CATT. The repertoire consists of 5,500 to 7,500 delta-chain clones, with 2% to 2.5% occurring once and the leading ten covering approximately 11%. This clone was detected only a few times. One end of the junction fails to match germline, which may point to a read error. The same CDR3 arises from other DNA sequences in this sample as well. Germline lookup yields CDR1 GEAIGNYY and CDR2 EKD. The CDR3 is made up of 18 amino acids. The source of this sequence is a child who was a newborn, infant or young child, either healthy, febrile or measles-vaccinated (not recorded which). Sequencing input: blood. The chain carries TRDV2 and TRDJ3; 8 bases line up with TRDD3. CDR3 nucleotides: TGTGCCTGTGACACCGGGGGATATAGCACCTGGGACACCCGGCAGATGTTTTTC. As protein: CACDTGGYSTWDTRQMFF.